One sample yielded the 17 T cell receptor beta chains listed below, sequenced in a study of blood T cells in healthy people across ages (dated by TCRdb to 2014 to 2015). The library was made by 5' RACE. The instrument given in TCRdb is Illumina HiSeq 2500. A second PCR of roughly 6 to 12 cycles was run with a J-beta primer mix and a sample-barcoded 5' primer. TCRdb passed the public sequencing reads through fastp at Q25 and MiXCR, retaining productive beta sequences. Duplicate CDR3 protein sequences are folded into a single record with the most common DNA and genes. This sample gives 700,000 or so distinct CDR3 sequences in total; around 41% of them show up just once. The top ten hold 25% to 35% of the sample. Sequences were obtained from blood. Receptors were obtained from an elderly man in good health.

The chain couples TRBV20-1 to TRBJ2-1, with 7 bases identical to TRBD2. J lost 1 base, V lost 1 base, and 13 bases had no gene match. The CDR3 consists of 18 residues. Germline CDR1 DFQATT, CDR2 SNEGSKA (reference sequence). The CDR3 loop reads CSARGPMAGVISYNEQFF. CDR3 nucleotides: TGCAGTGCTAGAGGCCCTATGGCGGGAGTCATTTCCTACAATGAGCAGTTCTTC.

This clonotype has at least ten counts. This chain joins TRBV11-2 and TRBJ2-1; the D gene is possibly TRBD2 (6 bases). Germline CDR1 reads SGHAT; CDR2 reads FQNNGV. Trimming stripped 5 bases from V and 4 bases from J, with 15 bases between. This CDR3 is 15 amino acids long. This CDR3 reads CASSPPGEEYNEQFF. In nucleotides, the CDR3 is TGTGCCAGCAGCCCCCCGGGGGAAGAATACAATGAGCAGTTCTTC.

This clonotype occurred a few times. This chain uses TRBV6-2 or TRBV6-3 with TRBJ2-3; D remains unclear. The CDR3 is 15 residues long. Germline CDR1 is MNHEY and CDR2 is SVGEGT. Trimming removed 4 bases at V and 2 bases at J, with 13 bases between. The CDR3 bases are TGTGCCAGCAGTTCCCCCGTGGCAACCACAGATACGCAGTATTTT. This translates into CASSSPVATTDTQYF.

This clonotype was seen at least ten times. The rearrangement uses TRBV29-1 and TRBJ2-3; D not certain. Germline-derived CDR1 and CDR2 are SQVTM and ANQGSEA. Trimming cost V 4 bases and J 2 bases, with 10 bases left between them. This CDR3 spans 13 amino acids. CDR3 coding DNA: TGCAGCGTTGCCGCAGACACCACAGATACGCAGTATTTT. It translates to CSVAADTTDTQYF.

V is TRBV7-9 and J is TRBJ1-5; 8 bases map to TRBD1. Germline loops: CDR1 SEHNR, CDR2 FQNEAQ (reference sequence). CDR3 length equals 14 residues. V trimming: 10 bases; J trimming: 4 bases; junction bases outside the gene matches: 9. The CDR3 DNA is TGTGCCACTGACGGACAGGGTAGGAATCAGCCCCAGCATTTT. This encodes CATDGQGRNQPQHF. Combining the CDR3 with reference TRBV7-9 and TRBJ1-5 gives the whole variable domain DTGVSQNPRHKITKRGQNVTFRCDPISEHNRLYWYRQTLGQGPEFLTYFQNEAQLEKSRLLSDRFSAERPKGSFSTLEIQRTEQGDSAMYLCATDGQGRNQPQHFGDGTRLSIL.

About this clonotype itself: The junction does not match germline at one end; this may be a read error. This sequence joins TRBV29-1 and TRBJ1-1; D remains ambiguous. CDR1 is SQVTM and CDR2 is ANQGSEA in the germline V gene. The CDR3 runs to 14 residues. CDR3 DNA sequence: TGCAGCGTAGAAGTTCCGGGTATGAACACTGAAGCTTTCTTT. Translating it yields CSVEVPGMNTEAFF.

This clonotype occurred a few times. The chain combines TRBV11-2 with TRBJ2-5; 8 bases map to TRBD2. The V and J ends lost 1 base and 1 base, in that order; junction bases with no gene match: 2. The CDR3 has 15 amino acids. Germline CDR1 reads SGHAT; CDR2 reads FQNNGV. CDR3 protein: CASSLVGLGQETQYF. The DNA of the CDR3 is TGTGCCAGCAGCTTAGTGGGACTAGGCCAAGAGACCCAGTACTTC.

The V gene is TRBV4-3, the J gene TRBJ1-1; D uncertain. The germline V gene has CDR1 LGHNA and CDR2 YSLEER. V shed 8 bases and J shed 1 base, with 14 bases lying between them. CDR3 size: 14 residues. The CDR3 sequence: CASGLAYTNTEAFF. The CDR3 nucleotides are TGCGCCAGCGGCCTAGCTTATACGAACACTGAAGCTTTCTTT.

This clonotype has more than one count but fewer than ten. The chain is built from TRBV5-1 and TRBJ2-1, with TRBD2 matching over 9 bases. J lost 7 bases, V lost 4 bases, and 6 bases had no gene match. The CDR3 runs to 14 residues. Germline loops: CDR1 SGHRS, CDR2 YFSETQ. The CDR3 DNA sequence: TGCGCCAGCAGCCCGGAGGCGGGGGGGAATGAGCAGTTCTTC. Translation gives CASSPEAGGNEQFF.

V usage is TRBV6-2 or TRBV6-3 and J usage is TRBJ2-1, with D perhaps matching TRBD1 or TRBD2 (6 bases each). The CDR3 is made up of 15 amino acids. Germline V gives CDR1 MNHEY, CDR2 SVGEGT. V lost 6 bases, J lost 7 bases, and 19 bases lay in between. The CDR3 sequence: CASRSRSRGLNEQFF. The CDR3 DNA is TGTGCCAGCAGATCTCGGTCCCGGGGGCTAAATGAGCAGTTCTTC.

This chain uses TRBV7-2 with TRBJ2-7; the match to TRBD2 covers 10 bases. The CDR3 sequence is 15 residues long. Germline V gene sequence: CDR1 SGHTA, CDR2 FQGNSA. J was trimmed by 7 bases and V by 1 base; bases with no gene match: 7. The CDR3 region has the DNA TGTGCCAGCAGCTTAGGACCAGCGGGGGGGTTAGAGCAGTACTTC. Its translation is CASSLGPAGGLEQYF.

Note on this clonotype: At one of its ends the junction is not consistent with the germline gene, which may arise from a read error. The chain combines TRBV27 with TRBJ2-2; 11 nucleotides match TRBD2. This CDR3 spans 16 amino acids. CDR1 is MNHEY and CDR2 is SMNVEV in the germline V gene (reference sequence). This CDR3 reads CASSLVTSGSNGELFF. CDR3 in DNA: TGTGCCAGTAGTTTAGTAACTAGCGGGAGTAACGGGGAGCTGTTTTTT.

This clonotype has more than one count but fewer than ten. The chain uses TRBV27 and TRBJ2-1; tentatively, D is TRBD1 or TRBD2 (5 bases each). V gave up 9 bases and J gave up 1 base, with 13 bases separating them. The CDR3 has 14 residues. CDR1 is MNHEY, CDR2 SMNVEV, per germline (reference sequence). CDR3 bases: TGTGCCAGTCGGGACGCCGAGTCCTACAATGAGCAGTTCTTC. Protein sequence: CASRDAESYNEQFF.

This clonotype was seen a few times. The chain combines TRBV4-3 with TRBJ1-4; 8 positions agree with TRBD1. Germline values: CDR1 LGHNA, CDR2 YSLEER. The CDR3 sequence is 17 residues long. The V gene end was trimmed by 0 bases and the J gene end by 8 bases; junction bases not matched to a gene: 11. CDR3 amino acids: CASSQEGQTGEDEKLFF. The CDR3 region has the DNA TGCGCCAGCAGCCAAGAAGGACAGACAGGGGAGGACGAAAAACTGTTTTTT.

A note on this clonotype: Sequence at one end of the junction differs from germline and may be a read error. This rearrangement joins TRBV4-1 to TRBJ1-6; no clear D gene. Per the germline V gene, CDR1 is MGHRA and CDR2 is YSYEKL. The CDR3 covers 15 residues. DNA of the CDR3: TGCACCAGCAGCCAAGATTTCGATTTAGGTTCACCCCTCCACTTT. Protein: CTSSQDFDLGSPLHF.

This sequence joins TRBV7-2 and TRBJ2-7; D might be TRBD2 (5 bases). Germline lookup yields CDR1 SGHTA and CDR2 FQGNSA. This CDR3 spans 14 amino acids. V was clipped by 3 bases and J by 9 bases, with 18 bases between them. DNA of the CDR3: TGTGCCAGCAGCTTTAGGTTCTGGGAGTATCGGCAGTACTTC. This encodes CASSFRFWEYRQYF. Full variable domain (outside the CDR3, taken from reference TRBV7-2 and TRBJ2-7): GAGVSQSPSNKVTEKGKDVELRCDPISGHTALYWYRQSLGQGLEFLIYFQGNSAPDKSGLPSDRFSAERTGGSVSTLTIQRTQQEDSAVYLCASSFRFWEYRQYFGPGTRLTVT.

The chain employs TRBV29-1 and TRBJ2-1; 11 nucleotides line up with TRBD2. J was trimmed by 4 bases and V by 8 bases; bases with no gene match: 7. This CDR3 region has 14 residues. Germline CDR1 reads SQVTM; CDR2 reads ANQGSEA. CDR3 nucleotides: TGCAGCCCTACTACTAGCGGGAGTTACAATGAGCAGTTCTTC. This translates into CSPTTSGSYNEQFF.